The 7 T cell receptor beta chains given below trace back to one sample, sequenced in a study of T cell repertoires in cytomegalovirus infection. These receptors have no known antigen. TCRdb reprocessed the reads with MiXCR, giving one entry per CDR3 protein. Of hundreds of thousands of distinct CDR3 sequences in the sample, about 30% were seen once. The sequenced sample was cultured PBMCs, obtained from culture after CMV antigen stimulation. Source of these receptors: a human donor in good health (CMV status not recorded). Some clones in this sample may be carry-over from other donors' samples.

This clonotype has at least ten counts. The CDR3 region has the DNA TGTGCCAGCAGCTTATTGTTACAGGGGGACACAGATACGCAGTATTTT. Amino acid sequence: CASSLLLQGDTDTQYF. This chain uses TRBV7-2 with TRBJ2-3; 8 bases are a match to TRBD1. Germline CDR1 SGHTA, CDR2 FQGNSA. This CDR3 spans 16 amino acids. Unmatched junction bases numbered 6, after V lost 2 bases and J lost 2 bases.

The sample holds many counts of this clonotype. The V call is TRBV13, the J call TRBJ1-6; TRBD1 might be the D (6 bases). The CDR3 contains 15 residues. V lost 4 bases to trimming and J lost 14 bases, with 21 bases between them. CDR1 PRHDT and CDR2 FYEKMQ come from the germline V gene (reference sequence). Here the CDR3 DNA reads TGTGCCAGCAGCTCGCTTTGGGCAGGGGATAGGACCCTCCACTTT. Protein product: CASSSLWAGDRTLHF.

The V gene is TRBV4-1, the J gene TRBJ1-1; D is unclear. Trimming stripped 0 bases from V and 6 bases from J, with 8 bases between. Germline V gives CDR1 MGHRA, CDR2 YSYEKL. The CDR3 has 13 residues. The chain's CDR3 is CASSQEPGAEAFF. The CDR3 DNA reads TGCGCCAGCAGCCAAGAACCTGGGGCTGAAGCTTTCTTT.

The chain combines TRBV4-1 with TRBJ2-4; TRBD1 aligns across 9 bases. The germline gives CDR1 MGHRA, CDR2 YSYEKL. With V trimmed by 3 bases and J by 12 bases, 9 bases remained unmatched. The CDR3 is 14 residues long. CDR3 sequence: CASSHSRDRVGQYF. The CDR3 coding sequence is TGCGCCAGCAGCCATTCCCGGGACAGGGTGGGTCAGTACTTC.

The genes are TRBV19 and TRBJ2-7, with D possibly matching TRBD1 (6 bases). The V gene's germline CDR1 is LNHDA and CDR2 SQIVND (reference sequence). The CDR3 runs to 17 residues. The ends were cut back, 5 bases at V and 0 bases at J, with 20 bases in the middle. CDR3 amino acids: CASSGIRDKEPSYEQYF. Written as DNA, the CDR3 is TGTGCCAGTAGTGGAATCCGGGACAAGGAACCCTCCTACGAGCAGTACTTC.

The chain combines TRBV20-1 with TRBJ2-1; TRBD1 matches at 8 bases. With 6 bases clipped from V and 1 base from J, the junction kept 8 bases outside the gene matches. The CDR3 contains 15 residues. Germline values: CDR1 DFQATT, CDR2 SNEGSKA (reference sequence). Here the CDR3 reads CSAPGGLASYNEQFF. The DNA of the CDR3 is TGCAGTGCCCCAGGGGGCCTAGCGTCCTACAATGAGCAGTTCTTC.

As regards this clonotype: This sequence may be a read error, since a much larger clone differs from it by one base. The V gene is TRBV5-4, the J gene TRBJ2-4; possibly TRBD2 for D (6 bases). Germline loops: CDR1 SGHNT, CDR2 YYREEE (reference sequence). The CDR3 spans 13 residues. Trimming stripped 0 bases from V and 7 bases from J, with 8 bases between. Here the CDR3 DNA reads TGTGCCAGCAGCTTGGGGGGGAGGAACATTCAGTACTTC. This encodes CASSLGGRNIQYF.